The present TCR beta chain was sequenced within a study of T cell repertoires in cytomegalovirus infection. Study context: Newly reported HLA-C-restricted and thoroughly characterized HLA-B-restricted CMV epitopes were employed.

Germline V gene sequence: CDR1 SGHAT, CDR2 FQNNGV. The CDR3 is 17 residues long. Deletions cut 2 bases from V and 5 bases from J, with 21 bases between. About this clonotype itself: What it binds is unknown.

Study-level points and caveats: Using cumulative public TCR beta family frequency, the authors identified those who carried CMV together with the relevant HLA.

TCRdb reanalysed the reads using MiXCR and keeps one entry per CDR3 protein. The sample has 800,000 to 950,000 distinct CDR3 sequences; around a third are singletons. The rearrangement uses TRBV11-2 and TRBJ2-5; either TRBD1 or TRBD2 may fit D (5 bases each). The source material was cultured CD8+ T cells from PBMCs, sampled from culture after CMV antigen stimulation. The origin of this receptor is a human donor in good health (CMV status not recorded). Some clones in this sample may be carry-over from other donors' samples. The CDR3 region has the DNA TGTGCCAGCAGCTTATTCCAAGGCAGGGTCCCGGGGGAGACCCAGTACTTC. Translation gives CASSLFQGRVPGETQYF.